The 20 T cell receptor beta chains listed next were all sequenced from one sample in a study of blood T cell repertoires in COVID-19. Measured with immunoSEQ multiplex PCR; TCRdb has only the in-frame clones, and not every one. The profile shows some 700,000 clones, 80% to 90% of them singletons. Specimen: peripheral blood. The receptors come from a woman aged 18-30 years with acute or convalescent COVID-19.

The CDR3 protein is CATGDMRRVNIQYF. Here the CDR3 DNA reads TGTGCCACCGGCGACATGAGGAGGGTAAACATTCAGTACTTC. V usage is TRBV27 and J usage is TRBJ2-4, with D perhaps matching TRBD2 (6 bases). V lost 10 bases and J 6 bases, leaving 19 bases between the germline ends. The CDR3 consists of 14 residues. Germline CDR1 MNHEY, CDR2 SMNVEV (reference sequence).

The count of this clone is one. The CDR3 coding sequence is TGCGCCAGCAGCCGCACAAGCCCGGACAGAGAGGATGGCTACACCTTC. As protein: CASSRTSPDREDGYTF. The gene calls are TRBV5-1 and TRBJ1-2, with TRBD1 as a possible D gene (6 bases). There are 16 residues in the CDR3. V was trimmed by 4 bases and J by 6 bases, leaving 22 bases between them. The germline CDR1 and CDR2 sequences are SGHRS and YFSETQ.

The genes are TRBV5-4 and TRBJ1-1; 7 bases align to TRBD1. This CDR3 is 17 amino acids long. From germline, CDR1 is SGHNT and CDR2 YYREEE (reference sequence). The J segment lost 4 bases and the V segment lost 5 bases, leaving 17 bases of the junction unmatched. The CDR3 region is CASSFSTDRVGRTEAFF. DNA for the CDR3: TGTGCCAGCAGTTTCTCGACTGACAGGGTTGGACGCACTGAAGCTTTCTTT. Supplemented by reference TRBV5-4 and TRBJ1-1, the full variable domain reads ETGVTQSPTHLIKTRGQQVTLRCSSQSGHNTVSWYQQALGQGPQFIFQYYREEENGRGNFPPRFSGLQFPNYSSELNVNALELDDSALYLCASSFSTDRVGRTEAFFGQGTRLTVV.

This chain joins TRBV9 and TRBJ1-3; a weak D match, TRBD1 (6 bases). Germline V gene lookup returns CDR1 SGDLS and CDR2 YYNGEE. V was pared by 2 bases and J by 2 bases, with 20 bases between. This CDR3 spans 18 amino acids. The CDR3 bases are TGTGCCAGCAGCGTGGGCAGGGGAGCCGCAGAACCTGGAAACACCATATATTTT. This codes for CASSVGRGAAEPGNTIYF.

The chain recombines TRBV19 with TRBJ1-2; D might be TRBD1 (5 bases). This CDR3 is built from 16 residues. Germline-derived CDR1 and CDR2 are LNHDA and SQIVND (reference sequence). The germline V and J ends were trimmed by 6 bases and 0 bases, with 17 bases remaining between them. The CDR3 region is CASSPPSDRANYGYTF. CDR3 bases: TGTGCCAGTAGCCCGCCATCTGACAGAGCTAACTATGGCTACACCTTC.

This chain links TRBV7-6 with TRBJ2-7, with TRBD1 matching 9 bases. Trimming cost V 3 bases and J 1 base; bases outside gene matches: 7. This CDR3 is built from 16 residues. Looked up from germline, CDR1 is SGHVS and CDR2 is FNYEAQ. The DNA of the CDR3 is TGTGCCAGCAGCTTTTTCGCGGGACAGGGTTCCTACGAGCAGTACTTC. It specifies CASSFFAGQGSYEQYF.

This chain links TRBV27 with TRBJ2-6; D call uncertain. Per the germline V gene, CDR1 is MNHEY and CDR2 is SMNVEV (reference sequence). V shed 5 bases and J shed 1 base, with 12 bases lying between them. This CDR3 spans 16 amino acids. As DNA, the CDR3 is TGTGCCAGCAGTCCCCCCGCCAGGTCTGGGGCCAACGTCCTGACTTTC. The encoded protein is CASSPPARSGANVLTF. Variable domain in full (rest from reference TRBV27 and TRBJ2-6): EAQVTQNPRYLITVTGKKLTVTCSQNMNHEYMSWYRQDPGLGLRQIYYSMNVEVTDKGDVPEGYKVSRKEKRNFPLILESPSPNQTSLYFCASSPPARSGANVLTFGAGSRLTVL.

This chain joins TRBV11-2 and TRBJ2-5; 9 positions agree with TRBD2. From germline, CDR1 is SGHAT and CDR2 FQNNGV. V lost 8 bases to trimming and J lost 4 bases; unmatched junction nucleotides: 14. This CDR3 region has 16 residues. CDR3 sequence reads: CASLKSRGGAAETQYF. The CDR3 nucleotides read TGTGCCAGCCTGAAGAGCCGCGGGGGGGCCGCAGAGACCCAGTACTTC.

The V and J genes are TRBV4-1 and TRBJ2-7; 7 positions agree with TRBD1. Germline V gene sequence: CDR1 MGHRA, CDR2 YSYEKL. V shed 0 bases and J 4 bases; nucleotides not matched to a gene: 6. This CDR3 contains 15 residues. The CDR3 here is CASSQDFTGQYEQYF. The CDR3 DNA sequence: TGCGCCAGCAGCCAAGATTTTACGGGACAGTACGAGCAGTACTTC.

V and J are TRBV5-1 and TRBJ2-5; the match to TRBD2 covers 11 bases. This CDR3 has 16 residues. The germline V gene encodes CDR1 SGHRS and CDR2 YFSETQ. V shed 2 bases and J 5 bases; nucleotides not matched to a gene: 8. In DNA, the CDR3 is TGCGCCAGCAGCTTCGTTAGCGGGGGGGCCCGGGAGACCCAGTACTTC. Translating gives CASSFVSGGARETQYF.

The gene calls are TRBV6-5 and TRBJ1-1; D remains ambiguous. Trimming left V 0 bases short and J 0 bases short, with 11 bases between. Germline assignment: CDR1 MNHEY and CDR2 SVGAGI. CDR3 length equals 16 residues. As DNA, the CDR3 is TGTGCCAGCAGTTACTCGAGAGGGTTCATGAACACTGAAGCTTTCTTT. This encodes CASSYSRGFMNTEAFF.

The V call is TRBV4-2, the J call TRBJ2-3, with D unclear. The V gene's germline CDR1 is LGHNA and CDR2 YNFKEQ. This CDR3 has 11 residues. V was cut by 5 bases and J by 3 bases, with 3 bases left in between. The CDR3: CASSATDTQYF. The CDR3 DNA follows: TGTGCCAGCAGCGCGACAGATACGCAGTATTTT.

This rearrangement joins TRBV30 to TRBJ2-7, with D perhaps matching TRBD2 (6 bases). Germline loops: CDR1 GTSNPN, CDR2 SVGIG (reference sequence). V lost 0 bases, J lost 6 bases, and 18 bases lay in between. CDR3 length: 15 amino acids. Written as DNA, the CDR3 is TGTGCCTGGAGTGTAACCCTCCTACTAGCCTCCGAGCAGTACTTC. Protein: CAWSVTLLLASEQYF.

The chain combines TRBV21-1 with TRBJ1-2; no check of the table's D call, TRBD1, against the DNA was made. TRBV21-1 is a pseudogene segment. The CDR3 length is 18 residues. The CDR3 sequence: CASTLMAGQGSHPYGYTF. The CDR3 DNA reads TGTGCCAGCACCCTAATGGCGGGACAGGGTAGCCACCCCTATGGCTACACCTTC.

The rearrangement links TRBV4-3 to TRBJ1-4; D not resolved. The V end was cut by 0 bases, the J end by 1 base, with 9 bases between. This CDR3 has 16 amino acids. In germline, CDR1 is LGHNA, CDR2 YSLEER. The CDR3 loop is CASSQDLRGTNEKLFF. The CDR3 DNA reads TGCGCCAGCAGCCAAGATCTCCGGGGAACTAATGAAAAACTGTTTTTT.

The gene calls are TRBV9 and TRBJ2-1; 9 positions match TRBD2. The germline V gene encodes CDR1 SGDLS and CDR2 YYNGEE. V was clipped by 0 bases and J by 9 bases; unmatched bases: 4. The CDR3 sequence is 14 residues long. CDR3 sequence: CASSVVTSGLEQFF. The CDR3 nucleotides read TGTGCCAGCAGCGTAGTCACTAGCGGGCTTGAGCAGTTCTTC.

The chain joins TRBV3-1 (or the pseudogene TRBV3-2) to TRBJ2-7; no firm D call. CDR1 LGHDT and CDR2 YNNKEL come from the germline V gene (reference sequence). The CDR3 covers 15 residues. V was trimmed by 0 bases and J by 3 bases, leaving 12 bases between them. The CDR3: CASSQERLVDYEQYF. The CDR3 nucleotides read TGTGCCAGCAGCCAAGAGAGGCTAGTAGACTACGAGCAGTACTTC.

The chain is built from TRBV13 and TRBJ1-2; 9 bases are a match to TRBD1. Germline CDR1 reads PRHDT; CDR2 reads FYEKMQ (reference sequence). This CDR3 spans 13 amino acids. After removal of 4 bases from V and 12 bases from J, the junction contained 9 bases not matched to a gene. CDR3 in amino acids: CASSSGTGFFHTF. CDR3 nucleotide sequence: TGTGCCAGCAGCTCCGGGACAGGGTTTTTCCACACCTTC.

The rearrangement joins TRBV4-2 to TRBJ2-5; 9 nucleotides match TRBD2. CDR1 and CDR2 (germline): LGHNA, YNFKEQ. Losses at the gene ends were 0 bases for V and 4 bases for J; bases not matched to a gene: 9. The CDR3 contains 17 residues. CDR3 nucleotide sequence: TGTGCCAGCAGCCAAGATCGAACTAGCGGGCGGGCAGAGACCCAGTACTTC. This encodes CASSQDRTSGRAETQYF.

V and J are TRBV29-1 and TRBJ2-5; D gene unclear. Germline-derived CDR1 and CDR2 are SQVTM and ANQGSEA. Trimming pared 2 bases from V and 1 base from J, leaving 5 bases between. There are 12 residues in the CDR3. CDR3 sequence (DNA): TGCAGCGTTGAACGGAGCCAAGAGACCCAGTACTTC. Translated, it gives CSVERSQETQYF.